This T cell receptor beta chain was found in a study of T cells in Graves' hyperthyroidism and ophthalmopathy. The CDR3 extends over 15 amino acids. Trimming left V 1 base short and J 3 bases short, with 7 bases between. CDR1 is SGHDN and CDR2 is FVKESK in the germline V gene. The CDR3 regions of TCR beta were amplified from RNA transcripts. First-round RT-PCR targeting the TCR CDR3 was performed with the HTBI primer set. TCRdb independently ran MiXCR on the multiplex PCR reads; one entry per CDR3 protein. The sample includes around 600,000 distinct CDR3 sequences, 45% of them seen just once. The source of this sequence is an adult man with Graves' disease, either hyperthyroidism or ophthalmopathy (not recorded which). This chain connects TRBV14 to TRBJ1-6; D remains ambiguous. The sample taken for sequencing was peripheral blood or thyroid tissue (not recorded which). This CDR3 reads CASSQGHSYNSPLHF. CDR3 DNA sequence: TGTGCCAGCAGCCAAGGGCACAGCTATAATTCACCCCTCCACTTT.